Given below is one T cell receptor beta chain in context. These data are taken from a study of blood T cell repertoires in COVID-19. Overall study context: Italy, Spain and the United States were the sources of the convalescent and acute COVID-19 samples. Sources were T cells, B-cell-depleted T cells, or PBMCs; the material itself was cDNA or gDNA.

Original processing notes: From reference gene primer amplification, estimates of nucleated cell counts were derived. The protocol was immunoSEQ multiplex PCR, while the TCRdb copy is restricted to in-frame clones and leaves out a portion. D and trimming were read from the DNA, whereas the V and J calls and clone size are those reported in that table. Of 200,000 or so clones in the sample, more than 75% were seen once. CDR3 length equals 13 residues. V shed 8 bases and J shed 0 bases, with 10 bases lying between them. CDR1 SNHLY and CDR2 FYNNEI come from the germline V gene. The sequence was obtained from a middle-aged man with active or convalescent COVID-19. V is TRBV2 and J is TRBJ1-2; D may be TRBD1 (5 bases). The sample comprised peripheral blood. The CDR3 DNA reads as TGTGCCAGCGGTACAGGTACTAACTATGGCTACACCTTC. This codes for CASGTGTNYGYTF.